A selection of T cell receptor beta chains follows, all from one sample in a study of HIV-infected patients and healthy controls. TCRdb reanalysed the 5' RACE reads using MiXCR and keeps one entry per CDR3 protein. The repertoire holds about 17,000 distinct CDR3 sequences, with around 5.5% as singletons. Sequenced sample: blood. All receptors come from an adult in good health. Each CDR3 is given with its conserved first and last residue. Each record gives: J gene, V gene, D gene, clone size, CDR3 protein. D genes are given only for firm matches. Clone size, where shown, is once, few, many, or a class for clones that have expanded.

TRBJ2-5	TRBV14	.	medium-sized	CASSQGLATLETQYF
TRBJ2-3	TRBV7-2	TRBD2	many	CASSLGGLAGARDTQYF
TRBJ1-3	TRBV3-1	.	many	CASSLLGGGVTGNTIYF
TRBJ2-3	TRBV12-3/TRBV12-4	TRBD2	many	CASSPPSGGGVVADTQYF
TRBJ1-5	TRBV6-6	.	many	CASSYSVDQPQHF
TRBJ1-6	TRBV11-2	.	many	CASSLDSPLHF
TRBJ1-1	TRBV20-1	.	many	CSARDIRRVTEAFF
TRBJ2-3	TRBV6-4	.	many	CASSPDLIGTTDTQYF
TRBJ2-2	TRBV7-8	TRBD2	many	CASSRLAGGPDTGELFF
TRBJ2-2	TRBV6-2/TRBV6-3	.	medium-sized	CASSYLADTGELFF
TRBJ2-7	TRBV14	.	many	CASSQLRGKSDEQYF
TRBJ2-1	TRBV2	TRBD1	many	CASGRGQGAGANEQFF
TRBJ2-7	TRBV2	.	medium-sized	CASESRAGPYEQYF
TRBJ2-1	TRBV7-3	.	many	CASSLTGSGRNEQFF
TRBJ2-5	TRBV4-2	TRBD2	many	CASSHKRGQETQYF
TRBJ1-1	TRBV28	TRBD1	many	CASSPGQRNTEAFF
TRBJ2-5	TRBV5-1	TRBD2	many	CASSGDRGGGETQYF
TRBJ2-1	TRBV11-3	.	few	CASSLAGPSSYNEQFF
TRBJ2-7	TRBV4-2	TRBD2	many	CASSHGAGGSDEQYF
TRBJ2-3	TRBV7-8	TRBD1	medium-sized	CASSPYRDRITDTQYF
TRBJ2-7	TRBV9	.	many	CASSPELASYSYEQYF
TRBJ2-5	TRBV3-1	.	many	CASMGGEETQYF
TRBJ1-1	TRBV12-3/TRBV12-4	TRBD1	many	CASRANRGGLNTEAFF
TRBJ1-1	TRBV5-1	TRBD1	many	CASSLDGGWTGPNTEAFF
TRBJ2-1	TRBV2	.	many	CASSEWVLGRNNEQFF
TRBJ1-4	TRBV12-3/TRBV12-4	.	.	CASSFSGRGEKLFF
TRBJ1-6	TRBV11-2	TRBD1	few	CASSFHRGNSPLHF
TRBJ1-6	TRBV10-3	TRBD1	many	CAISNRGRTNSPLHF
TRBJ1-6	TRBV6-1	TRBD1	.	CASPTGTGHNSPLHF
TRBJ2-3	TRBV6-1	.	many	CASSARVATDTQYF
TRBJ2-7	TRBV11-1	TRBD1	.	CASSLEAGTGRYEQYF
TRBJ2-4	TRBV20-1	TRBD1	few	CSARDPTTGGRLQYF
TRBJ1-1	TRBV7-3	.	many	CASSPNGGSSEAFF
TRBJ2-6	TRBV5-1	.	many	CASTPSGANVLTF
TRBJ1-1	TRBV20-1	.	many	CSAGRGKSEAFF
TRBJ2-7	TRBV29-1	.	many	CSVDRGGNEQYF
TRBJ2-3	TRBV2	.	many	CARNAILGTDTQYF
TRBJ2-6	TRBV18	.	many	CASSPRGLGANVLTF
TRBJ1-1	TRBV19	.	many	CASSTPWTVSNTEAFF
TRBJ1-1	TRBV29-1	.	.	CSVEEFSWNTEAFF
TRBJ2-5	TRBV5-1	.	medium-sized	CASSFRGEETQYF
TRBJ2-5	TRBV5-1	.	many	CASSDVETQYF
TRBJ1-2	TRBV29-1	TRBD1	medium-sized	CSVEETGQGVKSTF
TRBJ2-6	TRBV3-1	.	medium-sized	CASSLRTAGANVLTF
TRBJ1-6	TRBV9	.	many	CASSGVYNSPLHF
TRBJ2-5	TRBV29-1	.	.	CSVVHYQETQYF
TRBJ2-6	TRBV12-3/TRBV12-4	.	medium-sized	CASTPTGANVLTF
TRBJ1-5	TRBV18	TRBD1	many	CASSRTGDLQPQHF
TRBJ1-1	TRBV11-2	TRBD1	many	CASSFQGADTEAFF